This T cell receptor beta chain originates from a study of blood T cell repertoires in COVID-19. Across the study: In each case, the material was cDNA or gDNA derived from T cells, B-cell-depleted T cells, or PBMCs.

V lost 8 bases and J 7 bases, leaving 17 bases between the germline ends. This CDR3 is 13 amino acids long. The germline V gene encodes CDR1 GTSNPN and CDR2 SVGIG (reference sequence). In the original analysis: The assay estimated nucleated cells by amplifying reference gene primers. Method: immunoSEQ multiplex PCR; TCRdb's copy keeps in-frame clones and lacks some. The DNA gave D and trimming, while V, J and clone size come from that table. The sample records more than 45,000 clones, around 85% being singletons. The source material was peripheral blood. The chain combines TRBV30 with TRBJ1-4; tentative D call: TRBD1 (6 bases). This receptor was identified in a human donor in a cohort sampled during active COVID-19. Here the CDR3 reads CASQGQVGEKLFF. The CDR3 DNA reads as TGTGCCAGCCAGGGGCAGGTCGGTGAAAAACTGTTTTTT. Together with reference TRBV30 and TRBJ1-4, the CDR3 gives the full variable domain: SQTIHQWPATLVQPVGSPLSLECTVEGTSNPNLYWYRQAAGRGLQLLFYSVGIGQISSEVPQNLSASRPQDRQFILSSKKLLLSDSGFYLCASQGQVGEKLFFGSGTQLSVL.